Following are 25 T cell receptor beta chains from one sample sequenced in a study of regulatory T cells in long-lasting Graves disease. Indicated time point: newly diagnosed GD, antithyroid drugs for less than 3 months. PBMCs provided the RNA from which the TCR library was made. Building the TCR beta libraries relied on iRepertoire HTBI primers, and CDR3 regions underwent Arm-PCR. MiXCR was run by TCRdb on the multiplex PCR reads, yielding one entry per CDR3 protein. Of about 430,000 distinct CDR3 sequences listed, about 15% are singletons. The sample was also reused in another study, on T cells in Graves' hyperthyroidism and ophthalmopathy.

Sample: peripheral blood mononuclear cells (PBMCs), taken at new diagnosis, from a patient treated with antithyroid drugs. The source of these receptors is a woman aged 40 to 50 with Graves disease.

The chain links TRBV10-3 to TRBJ2-3, with D perhaps matching TRBD2 (5 bases). The CDR3 is 16 amino acids. Looked up from germline, CDR1 is ENHRY and CDR2 is SYGVKD. The germline V and J ends were trimmed by 7 bases and 0 bases, with 17 bases remaining between them. This CDR3 is CAIISELDSSTDTQYF. The CDR3 DNA is TGTGCCATCATATCGGAATTGGACTCTAGCACAGATACGCAGTATTTT.

The V and J genes are TRBV4-3 and TRBJ2-1, with D tentatively TRBD1 or TRBD2 (5 bases each). The V end was cut by 0 bases, the J end by 4 bases, with 22 bases between. The V gene's germline CDR1 is LGHNA and CDR2 YSLEER. The CDR3 runs to 19 residues. CDR3 sequence (DNA): TGCGCCAGCAGCCAAGAAGGGGCCGGGACCCCTGGTATATACAATGAGCAGTTCTTC. Amino acids: CASSQEGAGTPGIYNEQFF.

Concerning this clonotype itself: A single base separates this from a much larger clone, so it may be a read error. J is TRBJ2-3 and V is TRBV6-2 or TRBV6-3, with D hard to call. The CDR3 has 15 residues. Per germline, CDR1 MNHEY and CDR2 SVGEGT. V was clipped by 2 bases and J by 2 bases, with 11 bases between them. The CDR3 sequence: CASSYPPGVTDTQYF. The CDR3 region has the DNA TGTGCCAGCAGTTACCCTCCTGGAGTCACAGATACGCAGTATTTT.

This clonotype was observed at least ten times. The chain carries TRBV6-5 and TRBJ1-6; 11 bases are shared with TRBD1. Per the germline V gene, CDR1 is MNHEY and CDR2 is SVGAGI. The trim removed 2 bases at V and 9 bases at J, leaving 6 bases unmatched. CDR3 size: 16 residues. The CDR3 DNA reads as TGTGCCAGCAGTTACAGGACAGGGGGCGCGGGTTCACCCCTCCACTTT. This encodes CASSYRTGGAGSPLHF.

This clonotype was detected many times. The chain uses TRBV27 and TRBJ2-3, with D perhaps assigned TRBD1 or TRBD2 (5 bases each). The CDR3 runs 15 residues. Trimming took off 3 bases at V and 4 bases at J, with 14 bases between the two ends. From germline, CDR1 is MNHEY and CDR2 SMNVEV (reference sequence). CDR3 region: CASSFAGTAADTQYF. As DNA, the CDR3 is TGTGCCAGCAGTTTCGCAGGGACGGCTGCAGATACGCAGTATTTT.

This clonotype was recorded at least ten times. The gene calls are TRBV28 and TRBJ2-7; D gene unclear. This CDR3 spans 15 amino acids. CDR1 and CDR2 from the germline V gene are MDHEN and SYDVKM. V lost 1 base to trimming and J lost 6 bases, with 16 bases between them. CDR3 protein: CASSLYQQRAFEQYF. The CDR3 bases are TGTGCCAGCAGTTTATACCAACAGAGAGCCTTCGAGCAGTACTTC.

This clonotype was recorded many times. The chain has TRBV6-2 or TRBV6-3 and TRBJ2-1; unclear D gene. CDR1 is MNHEY, CDR2 SVGEGT, per germline. This CDR3 has 12 residues. Trimming stripped 5 bases from V and 10 bases from J, with 12 bases between. The CDR3 nucleotides are TGTGCCAGCAGTGATCTCCGCAGAGAGCAGTTCTTC. Translated, it gives CASSDLRREQFF.

The chain uses TRBV5-6 and TRBJ1-3, with TRBD1 as a possible D gene (6 bases). This CDR3 has 20 residues. CDR1 and CDR2 (germline): SGHDT, YYEEEE. V dropped 0 bases and J dropped 1 base, with 23 bases sitting between them. The chain's CDR3 is CASSLGSGEGKVVSGNTIYF. CDR3 in DNA: TGTGCCAGCAGCTTGGGATCAGGGGAAGGAAAGGTAGTGTCTGGAAACACCATATATTTT.

This clonotype has a count of ten or more. V gene TRBV29-1 combines with J gene TRBJ2-5; 7 bases map to TRBD1. This CDR3 region has 13 residues. The V gene's germline CDR1 is SQVTM and CDR2 ANQGSEA. After removal of 6 bases from V and 7 bases from J, the junction contained 11 bases not matched to a gene. DNA for the CDR3: TGCAGCGTCACCACAGGGGTGGGATCGACCCAGTACTTC. It is translated as CSVTTGVGSTQYF.

V usage is TRBV5-1 and J usage is TRBJ2-7; a weak D match, TRBD1 (6 bases). Per germline, CDR1 SGHRS and CDR2 YFSETQ. The CDR3 is 14 residues long. The germline V and J ends were trimmed by 4 bases and 2 bases, with 13 bases remaining between them. CDR3 bases: TGCGCCAGCAGCGTTAGGGGGAGCACCTACGAGCAGTACTTC. Its translation is CASSVRGSTYEQYF.

This clonotype was recorded many times. The J gene is TRBJ2-5, the V gene TRBV7-3; D is possibly TRBD2 (6 bases). V lost 2 bases and J 4 bases, leaving 11 bases between the germline ends. The CDR3 covers 14 residues. Germline V gives CDR1 SGHTA, CDR2 FQGTGA. Here the CDR3 DNA reads TGTGCCAGCAGCTTAGATCGGGGGACAGAGACCCAGTACTTC. Translated: CASSLDRGTETQYF.

This clonotype has just a few counts. The J gene is TRBJ2-2, the V gene TRBV15; D call uncertain. The CDR3 loop spans 12 amino acids. Germline V gives CDR1 LNHNV, CDR2 YYDKDF (reference sequence). The V and J ends lost 4 bases and 6 bases respectively, with 6 bases between them. The CDR3 DNA is TGTGCCACCAGCACTGGGGCCGGGGAGCTGTTTTTT. It yields the protein CATSTGAGELFF.

This clonotype was seen a few times. This chain joins TRBV6-2 or TRBV6-3 and TRBJ2-3; D is possibly TRBD2 (5 bases). Trimming removed 2 bases from V and 5 bases from J, with 14 bases in between. Germline lookup yields CDR1 MNHEY and CDR2 SVGEGT. CDR3 length equals 15 residues. CDR3 coding DNA: TGTGCCAGCAGTTACCGGGGTCCTTTGGAAGATACGCAGTATTTT. Translating it yields CASSYRGPLEDTQYF.

The table lists this clonotype with a few counts. The chain is built from TRBV3-1 and TRBJ2-7; TRBD2 matches 7 bases. The V gene end was trimmed by 4 bases and the J gene end by 4 bases; junction bases not matched to a gene: 7. Germline V gene sequence: CDR1 LGHDT, CDR2 YNNKEL (reference sequence). CDR3 length: 14 amino acids. The CDR3 nucleotides are TGTGCCAGCAGCCCCCGGGGGGAGAGATACGAGCAGTACTTC. Amino acid sequence: CASSPRGERYEQYF.

This clonotype came up many times. V and J are TRBV6-5 and TRBJ2-7, with 9 bases identical to TRBD2. Germline CDR1 is MNHEY and CDR2 is SVGAGI. Losses at the gene ends were 2 bases for V and 5 bases for J; bases not matched to a gene: 7. The CDR3 is made up of 15 amino acids. The DNA for the CDR3 is TGTGCCAGCAGTTACCGTAGCGGGAGCGCGAACGAGCAGTACTTC. Protein sequence: CASSYRSGSANEQYF.

The gene calls are TRBV7-9 and TRBJ2-7, with unresolved D. Germline V lookup: CDR1 SEHNR, CDR2 FQNEAQ (reference sequence). The germline V and J ends were trimmed by 5 bases and 2 bases, with 10 bases remaining between them. This CDR3 comprises 13 residues. The CDR3 reads CASSRSAPYEQYF. In nucleotides, the CDR3 is TGTGCCAGCAGCCGGTCGGCCCCCTACGAGCAGTACTTC. The full variable domain, rest sourced from reference TRBV7-9 and TRBJ2-7, is DTGVSQNPRHKITKRGQNVTFRCDPISEHNRLYWYRQTLGQGPEFLTYFQNEAQLEKSRLLSDRFSAERPKGSFSTLEIQRTEQGDSAMYLCASSRSAPYEQYFGPGTRLTVT.

This clonotype has at least ten counts. The V call is TRBV27, the J call TRBJ1-5, with D perhaps matching TRBD1 (5 bases). CDR1 and CDR2 (germline): MNHEY, SMNVEV (reference sequence). This CDR3 contains 14 residues. V was pared by 8 bases and J by 6 bases, with 17 bases between. This CDR3 reads CASRHPGGGQPQHF. The DNA of the CDR3 is TGTGCCAGCCGCCACCCGGGGGGAGGTCAGCCCCAGCATTTT.

The V and J genes are TRBV4-1 and TRBJ2-4; 14 nucleotides line up with TRBD2. V was pared by 4 bases and J by 0 bases, with 5 bases of the junction left unmatched. The V gene's germline CDR1 is MGHRA and CDR2 YSYEKL. The CDR3 sequence is 18 residues long. CDR3 residues: CASSPGLAGGTAKNIQYF. DNA of the CDR3: TGCGCCAGCAGCCCCGGACTAGCGGGAGGTACAGCCAAAAACATTCAGTACTTC.

With respect to this clonotype: At one of its ends the junction is not consistent with the germline gene, which may arise from a read error. The rearrangement links TRBV27 to TRBJ2-5; TRBD2 aligns across 11 bases. The CDR3 length is 16 residues. CDR1 is MNHEY and CDR2 is SMNVEV in the germline V gene (reference sequence). The DNA of the CDR3 is TGTGCCAGCGGTTTAAAGGGACTAGCGGAGAAAGAGACCCAGTACTTC. This encodes CASGLKGLAEKETQYF.

This clonotype has ten or more counts. The chain recombines TRBV9 with TRBJ2-3, with 11 bases fitting TRBD2. Germline CDR1 reads SGDLS; CDR2 reads YYNGEE. The trim removed 0 bases at V and 2 bases at J, leaving 5 bases unmatched. The CDR3 length is 17 residues. The CDR3 nucleotides read TGTGCCAGCAGCGTAGCTCTAGCGGGAGGTCCCACAGATACGCAGTATTTT. Its translation: CASSVALAGGPTDTQYF.

This clonotype was seen at least ten times. The chain joins TRBV3-1 to TRBJ2-3; 9 bases match TRBD2. The V gene end was trimmed by 4 bases and the J gene end by 6 bases; junction bases not matched to a gene: 5. This CDR3 is 14 amino acids long. Germline assignment: CDR1 LGHDT and CDR2 YNNKEL (reference sequence). CDR3 in amino acids: CASSLAGGVDTQYF. The DNA of the CDR3 is TGTGCCAGCAGCCTGGCGGGAGGGGTGGATACGCAGTATTTT.

The rearrangement links TRBV19 to TRBJ2-1; either TRBD1 or TRBD2 may supply D (5 bases each). With 1 base removed from V and 8 bases from J, the gap between germline ends came to 9 bases. Per the germline V gene, CDR1 is LNHDA and CDR2 is SQIVND (reference sequence). The CDR3 is 13 residues long. The chain's CDR3 is CASSIGQRDEQFF. For the CDR3, the DNA is TGTGCCAGTAGTATAGGACAGAGGGATGAGCAGTTCTTC.

The chain uses TRBV24-1 and TRBJ2-3; a possible D gene is TRBD2 (5 bases). Trimming removed 0 bases at V and 2 bases at J, with 8 bases between. There are 15 residues in the CDR3. CDR1 is KGHDR, CDR2 SFDVKD, per germline. DNA for the CDR3: TGTGCCACCAGTGATTTGGGAGGACCCACAGATACGCAGTATTTT. It is translated as CATSDLGGPTDTQYF.

There are many counts of this clonotype. The chain combines TRBV11-2 with TRBJ2-1; 11 nucleotides match TRBD2. The trim removed 4 bases at V and 5 bases at J, leaving 7 bases unmatched. This CDR3 is 16 amino acids long. Germline lookup yields CDR1 SGHAT and CDR2 FQNNGV. The CDR3 DNA reads TGTGCCAGCAGCTCCCCACTAGCGGGAGATCACAATGAGCAGTTCTTC. It yields the protein CASSSPLAGDHNEQFF. Using reference TRBV11-2 and TRBJ2-1 for the parts outside the CDR3, the full variable domain is EAGVAQSPRYKIIEKRQSVAFWCNPISGHATLYWYQQILGQGPKLLIQFQNNGVVDDSQLPKDRFSAERLKGVDSTLKIQPAKLEDSAVYLCASSSPLAGDHNEQFFGPGTRLTVL.

This clonotype came up many times. This rearrangement joins TRBV5-8 to TRBJ2-2; 7 bases map to TRBD1. This CDR3 is built from 16 residues. The V gene's germline CDR1 is SGHTS and CDR2 YDEGEE. Trimming cost V 6 bases and J 3 bases; bases outside gene matches: 11. This chain's CDR3 is CASTSPGQSYTGELFF. CDR3 sequence (DNA): TGTGCCAGCACCTCCCCGGGACAGAGCTACACCGGGGAGCTGTTTTTT.